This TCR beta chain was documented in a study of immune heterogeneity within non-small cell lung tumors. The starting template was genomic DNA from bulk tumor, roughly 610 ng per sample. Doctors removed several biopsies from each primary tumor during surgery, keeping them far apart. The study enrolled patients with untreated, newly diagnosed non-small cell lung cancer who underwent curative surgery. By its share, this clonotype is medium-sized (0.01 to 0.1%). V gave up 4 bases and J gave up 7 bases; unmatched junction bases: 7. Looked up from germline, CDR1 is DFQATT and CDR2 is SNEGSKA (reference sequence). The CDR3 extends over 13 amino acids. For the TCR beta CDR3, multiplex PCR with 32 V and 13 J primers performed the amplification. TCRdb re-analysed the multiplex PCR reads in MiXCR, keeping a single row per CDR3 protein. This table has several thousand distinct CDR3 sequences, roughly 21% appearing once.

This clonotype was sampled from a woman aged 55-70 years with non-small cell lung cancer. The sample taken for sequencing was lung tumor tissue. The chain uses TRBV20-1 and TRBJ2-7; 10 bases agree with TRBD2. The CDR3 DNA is TGCAGTGCTACCCTAGCGGGAGTGCGTGAGCAGTACTTC. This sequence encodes CSATLAGVREQYF.